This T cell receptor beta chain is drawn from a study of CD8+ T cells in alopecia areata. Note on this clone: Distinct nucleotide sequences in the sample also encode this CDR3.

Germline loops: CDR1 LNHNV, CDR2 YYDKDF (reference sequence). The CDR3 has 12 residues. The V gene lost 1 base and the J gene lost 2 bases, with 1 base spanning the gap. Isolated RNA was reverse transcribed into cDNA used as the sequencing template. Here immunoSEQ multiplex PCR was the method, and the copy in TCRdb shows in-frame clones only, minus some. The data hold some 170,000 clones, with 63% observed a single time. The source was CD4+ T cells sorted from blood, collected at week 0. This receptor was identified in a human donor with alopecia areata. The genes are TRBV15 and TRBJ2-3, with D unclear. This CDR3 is CATSRATDTQYF. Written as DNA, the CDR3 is TGTGCCACCAGCAGAGCCACAGATACGCAGTATTTT. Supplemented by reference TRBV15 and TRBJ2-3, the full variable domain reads DAMVIQNPRYQVTQFGKPVTLSCSQTLNHNVMYWYQQKSSQAPKLLFHYYDKDFNNEADTPDNFQSRRPNTSFCFLDIRSPGLGDTAMYLCATSRATDTQYFGPGTRLTVL.